This T cell receptor beta chain was profiled in a study of blood T cell repertoires in COVID-19. Assay used: immunoSEQ multiplex PCR; TCRdb lists only in-frame clones, some missing. The repertoire has 250,000 to 300,000 clones, about 80% of them found once; the top ten carry around 3.6%. Cohort allocation depended upon clinical history that participants reported. Symptom resolution, clearance, or two negative PCRs marked donors in Cohort 3 as recovered. The sample taken for sequencing was PBMCs or T cells enriched from blood (not recorded which). The receptor comes from a man aged 50 to 60 who had recovered from COVID-19.

CDR3 amino acids: CASSFVTGPYEQYF. In nucleotides, the CDR3 is TGTGCCAGCAGTTTCGTGACAGGACCCTACGAGCAGTACTTC. The chain couples TRBV28 to TRBJ2-7, with a weak D call TRBD1 (6 bases). The length of the CDR3 is 14 residues. Trimming removed 3 bases from V and 2 bases from J, with 11 bases in between. Germline lookup yields CDR1 MDHEN and CDR2 SYDVKM.